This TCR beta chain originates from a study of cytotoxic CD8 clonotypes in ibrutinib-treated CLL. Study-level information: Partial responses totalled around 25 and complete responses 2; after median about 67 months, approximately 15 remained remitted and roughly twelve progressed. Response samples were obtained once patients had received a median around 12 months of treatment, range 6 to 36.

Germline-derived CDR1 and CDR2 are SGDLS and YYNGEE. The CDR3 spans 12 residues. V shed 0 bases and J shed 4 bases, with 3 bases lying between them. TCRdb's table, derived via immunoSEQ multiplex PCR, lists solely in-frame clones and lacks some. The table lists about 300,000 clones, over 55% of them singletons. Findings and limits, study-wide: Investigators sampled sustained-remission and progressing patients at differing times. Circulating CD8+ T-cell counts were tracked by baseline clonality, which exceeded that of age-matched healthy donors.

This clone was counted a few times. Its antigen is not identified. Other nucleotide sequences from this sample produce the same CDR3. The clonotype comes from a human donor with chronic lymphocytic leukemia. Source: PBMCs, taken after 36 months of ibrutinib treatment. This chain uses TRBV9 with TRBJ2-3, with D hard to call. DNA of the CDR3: TGTGCCAGCAGCGTAGCTCCAGATACGCAGTATTTT. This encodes CASSVAPDTQYF. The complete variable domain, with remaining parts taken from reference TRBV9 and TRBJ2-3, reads DSGVTQTPKHLITATGQRVTLRCSPRSGDLSVYWYQQSLDQGLQFLIQYYNGEERAKGNILERFSAQQFPDLHSELNLSSLELGDSALYFCASSVAPDTQYFGPGTRLTVL.